The clone carrying this T cell receptor beta chain was observed a handful of times. TCRdb processed the RT-PCR reads anew with MiXCR; each CDR3 protein has one entry. The sample records around 700,000 distinct CDR3 sequences, around 14% being singletons. V shed 4 bases and J shed 0 bases, with 10 bases lying between them. The CDR3 totals 15 residues. Material: memory CD4+ T cells from blood. This clonotype was sampled from a female donor in good health, serving as a healthy control. V usage is TRBV12-3 or TRBV12-4 and J usage is TRBJ1-3; TRBD1 might be the D (6 bases). CDR3 in DNA: TGTGCCAGCAGTTCACAGGGCAGCTCTGGAAACACCATATATTTT. Its translation: CASSSQGSSGNTIYF.